What follows are 30 T cell receptor beta chains derived from one specimen sequenced in a study of blood T cell repertoires in COVID-19. The method was immunoSEQ multiplex PCR; TCRdb's version includes in-frame clones alone and lacks a portion of them. Of roughly 150,000 clones listed, about 80% are singletons. The sample was peripheral blood. Receptor source: a man in his sixties with acute or convalescent COVID-19.

V usage is TRBV5-5 and J usage is TRBJ2-7; TRBD2 agrees at 7 bases. V shed 2 bases and J 5 bases; nucleotides not matched to a gene: 16. Germline V lookup: CDR1 SGHKS, CDR2 YYEKEE (reference sequence). The CDR3 has 17 amino acids. The CDR3 DNA is TGTGCCAGCAGCTTAAGGTCTAGCGGAGGCGGCCTCCACGAGCAGTACTTC. This codes for CASSLRSSGGGLHEQYF.

The chain combines TRBV6-6 with TRBJ2-6; D might be TRBD1 (5 bases). V lost 7 bases, J lost 2 bases, and 12 bases lay in between. Per the germline V gene, CDR1 is MNHNY and CDR2 is SVGAGI (reference sequence). This CDR3 spans 15 amino acids. Written as DNA, the CDR3 is TGTGCCAGCATCCAGGGCCGGGCTGGGGCCAACGTCCTGACTTTC. Protein sequence: CASIQGRAGANVLTF.

This clone has just a few counts. This rearrangement joins TRBV5-4 to TRBJ1-1, with 7 bases fitting TRBD1. Germline V CDR1 and CDR2: SGHNT, YYREEE (reference sequence). The CDR3 sequence is 16 residues long. Unmatched junction bases numbered 12, after V lost 4 bases and J lost 3 bases. CDR3 sequence: CASSRFVFRGYTEAFF. In DNA form, the CDR3 reads TGTGCCAGCAGCCGATTCGTGTTCAGGGGGTACACTGAAGCTTTCTTT.

The CDR3 nucleotides read TGTGCCAGCAGCTACCACAGGGACCGGAACACTGAAGCTTTCTTT. Its translation: CASSYHRDRNTEAFF. This rearrangement joins TRBV7-9 to TRBJ1-1; possible D gene TRBD1, 6 bases. With 4 bases removed from V and 1 base from J, the gap between germline ends came to 13 bases. Germline V gene sequence: CDR1 SEHNR, CDR2 FQNEAQ (reference sequence). The CDR3 loop spans 15 amino acids.

This clone was detected once. The rearrangement joins TRBV12-3 or TRBV12-4 to TRBJ1-1; D remains ambiguous. The ends were cut back, 6 bases at V and 5 bases at J, with 7 bases in the middle. This CDR3 has 11 residues. CDR3 amino acids: CASSLFTEAFF. The CDR3 bases are TGTGCCAGCAGCTTGTTTACTGAAGCTTTCTTT.

V is TRBV5-1 and J is TRBJ2-7; weak D call: TRBD1 (6 bases). Looked up from germline, CDR1 is SGHRS and CDR2 is YFSETQ. Trimming stripped 0 bases from V and 1 base from J, with 11 bases between. The length of the CDR3 is 15 residues. CDR3 loop: CASSLAGARSYEQYF. CDR3 bases: TGCGCCAGCAGCTTGGCAGGGGCAAGGTCCTACGAGCAGTACTTC.

CDR3 sequence (DNA): TGTGCCAGCAGGCCCGGAGGTCGGTCGTTTAAACTGTTTTTT. Translation: CASRPGGRSFKLFF. This chain joins TRBV6-5 and TRBJ1-4; no clear D. This CDR3 has 14 residues. Trimming removed 6 bases at V and 11 bases at J, with 19 bases between. Germline values: CDR1 MNHEY, CDR2 SVGAGI.

To note about this clone: Other nucleotide sequences in the sample specify the same CDR3. The chain has TRBV12-3 or TRBV12-4 and TRBJ2-2; D uncertain. V was cut by 6 bases and J by 6 bases, with 5 bases left in between. This CDR3 has 11 amino acids. The CDR3 protein is CASREAGELFF. Here the CDR3 DNA reads TGTGCCAGCAGAGAGGCCGGGGAGCTGTTTTTT.

This clone was counted a few times. Other nucleotide sequences from this sample produce the same CDR3. The V and J genes are TRBV28 and TRBJ2-7; 9 nucleotides match TRBD1. Trimming removed 6 bases from V and 0 bases from J; junction bases left unmatched: 6. This CDR3 has 15 residues. Germline lookup yields CDR1 MDHEN and CDR2 SYDVKM. CDR3 in amino acids: CASRPRDRASYEQYF. DNA for the CDR3: TGTGCCAGCAGGCCCCGGGACAGGGCCTCCTACGAGCAGTACTTC.

The rearrangement joins TRBV29-1 to TRBJ2-7, with TRBD1 as a possible D gene (5 bases). Trimming cost V 5 bases and J 0 bases, with 14 bases left between them. CDR3 length: 14 amino acids. Germline CDR1 and CDR2: SQVTM and ANQGSEA. CDR3 sequence reads: CSVRTTPSSYEQYF. The CDR3 bases are TGCAGCGTTAGGACAACACCAAGCTCCTACGAGCAGTACTTC.

The CDR3 sequence is CASSYGRNTEAFF. CDR3 nucleotides: TGTGCCAGCAGTTACGGCAGGAACACTGAAGCTTTCTTT. The chain links TRBV6-2 or TRBV6-3 to TRBJ1-1; no firm D call. Trimming took off 2 bases at V and 1 base at J, with 5 bases between the two ends. Germline V gene data show CDR1 as MNHEY and CDR2 as SVGEGT. This CDR3 region has 13 residues.

This clone was counted only a few times. The chain uses TRBV11-2 and TRBJ1-6; 7 nucleotides agree with TRBD1. The V gene end was trimmed by 4 bases and the J gene end by 7 bases; junction bases not matched to a gene: 10. CDR3 size: 16 residues. Germline CDR1 reads SGHAT; CDR2 reads FQNNGV. CDR3 residues: CASSWIGTALNSPLHF. CDR3 sequence (DNA): TGTGCCAGCAGCTGGATCGGGACAGCACTAAATTCACCCCTCCACTTT.

The rearrangement links TRBV19 to TRBJ1-1, with D uncertain. V was shortened by 5 bases and J by 4 bases, with 17 bases between the two germline ends. CDR1 and CDR2 (germline): LNHDA, SQIVND (reference sequence). The CDR3 spans 15 residues. In DNA, the CDR3 is TGTGCCAGTAGTCCGATGGACTCGTCACGCACTGAAGCTTTCTTT. Its translation is CASSPMDSSRTEAFF.

The chain uses TRBV28 and TRBJ1-5; D ambiguous. This CDR3 contains 13 residues. V was trimmed by 8 bases and J by 4 bases, leaving 12 bases between them. The germline V gene encodes CDR1 MDHEN and CDR2 SYDVKM. CDR3 amino acids: CASLSGGNQPQHF. The CDR3 region has the DNA TGTGCCAGCCTCTCCGGAGGGAATCAGCCCCAGCATTTT.

The chain has TRBV11-2 and TRBJ2-1; TRBD1 matches at 9 bases. With V trimmed by 2 bases and J by 10 bases, 12 bases remained unmatched. Germline V CDR1 and CDR2: SGHAT, FQNNGV. CDR3 length: 16 residues. The CDR3 sequence: CASSLRDRVAIKEQFF. DNA for the CDR3: TGTGCCAGCAGCTTAAGGGACAGGGTTGCGATTAAGGAGCAGTTCTTC.

The rearrangement joins TRBV6-1 to TRBJ2-7, with 9 bases that match TRBD2. Per germline, CDR1 MNHNS and CDR2 SASEGT. This CDR3 is built from 13 residues. V shed 8 bases and J 2 bases; nucleotides not matched to a gene: 4. The CDR3 nucleotides read TGTGCCAGCCGTGTAGCGGGAGCCTACGAGCAGTACTTC. Translated: CASRVAGAYEQYF.

The V call is TRBV11-2, the J call TRBJ2-1, with 10 bases lining up with TRBD2. Germline lookup yields CDR1 SGHAT and CDR2 FQNNGV. After removal of 5 bases from V and 8 bases from J, the junction contained 9 bases not matched to a gene. The CDR3 is 15 amino acids. Here the CDR3 reads CASSPRASGSDEQFF. The CDR3 DNA is TGTGCCAGCAGCCCGCGGGCTAGCGGGAGCGATGAGCAGTTCTTC.

The genes are TRBV29-1 and TRBJ2-7; TRBD1 matches at 8 bases. V trimming: 5 bases; J trimming: 1 base; junction bases outside the gene matches: 4. CDR3 length equals 13 residues. In germline, CDR1 is SQVTM, CDR2 ANQGSEA. The CDR3 here is CSVWTGNSYEQYF. CDR3 bases: TGCAGCGTTTGGACAGGGAATTCCTACGAGCAGTACTTC.

This chain uses TRBV27 with TRBJ2-2; tentative D call: TRBD2 (5 bases). V lost 7 bases, J lost 4 bases, and 7 bases lay in between. This CDR3 is built from 12 residues. Germline V gene lookup returns CDR1 MNHEY and CDR2 SMNVEV (reference sequence). CDR3 protein: CASMRVTGELFF. In nucleotides, the CDR3 is TGTGCCAGCATGAGGGTCACCGGGGAGCTGTTTTTT.

The V gene is TRBV19, the J gene TRBJ2-1; TRBD2 matches at 9 bases. The V segment lost 3 bases and the J segment 3 bases; nucleotides outside the gene matches: 9. The length of the CDR3 is 17 residues. Germline CDR1 reads LNHDA; CDR2 reads SQIVND (reference sequence). DNA for the CDR3: TGTGCCAGTAGTATGGCGGCGGGAGGGCCCGACTACAATGAGCAGTTCTTC. Translated: CASSMAAGGPDYNEQFF.

J is TRBJ1-1 and V is TRBV19; weak D call: TRBD1 (6 bases). V was cut by 7 bases and J by 8 bases, with 14 bases left in between. The germline gives CDR1 LNHDA, CDR2 SQIVND (reference sequence). CDR3 length: 12 residues. In DNA, the CDR3 is TGTGCCAGTAATAACAGGGTTGGGGAAGCTTTCTTT. This encodes CASNNRVGEAFF.

The chain carries TRBV5-6 and TRBJ2-7; D is unclear. The ends were cut back, 4 bases at V and 6 bases at J, with 11 bases in the middle. The CDR3 is 12 amino acids. Germline CDR1 is SGHDT and CDR2 is YYEEEE. Here the CDR3 reads CASSPGGSEQYF. In nucleotides, the CDR3 is TGTGCCAGCAGCCCAGGTGGGTCCGAGCAGTACTTC.

The chain links TRBV5-1 to TRBJ2-7, with 11 bases fitting TRBD2. Germline V gives CDR1 SGHRS, CDR2 YFSETQ. This CDR3 comprises 14 residues. J lost 2 bases, V lost 4 bases, and 2 bases had no gene match. The CDR3 spells CASSVAGGPYEQYF. In DNA, the CDR3 is TGCGCCAGCAGCGTAGCGGGAGGGCCCTACGAGCAGTACTTC.

The chain joins TRBV20-1 to TRBJ1-2, with no clear D. The CDR3 consists of 12 residues. V was shortened by 3 bases and J by 2 bases, with 7 bases between the two germline ends. Germline assignment: CDR1 DFQATT and CDR2 SNEGSKA (reference sequence). The CDR3 sequence is CSASIQNYGYTF. DNA of the CDR3: TGCAGTGCTAGTATACAGAACTATGGCTACACCTTC.

J is TRBJ2-5 and V is TRBV2, with 9 bases that match TRBD2. Germline values: CDR1 SNHLY, CDR2 FYNNEI. The J segment lost 2 bases and the V segment lost 2 bases, leaving 3 bases of the junction unmatched. The CDR3 covers 15 residues. Written as DNA, the CDR3 is TGTGCCAGCAGTGAAAAGGGACTAGCTCAAGAGACCCAGTACTTC. As protein: CASSEKGLAQETQYF.

Points on this clone: This same CDR3 is encoded by further DNA sequences in the sample. This chain uses TRBV18 with TRBJ2-5; D unclear. Trimming shortened V by 0 bases and J by 4 bases, and 6 bases separated the two germline ends. CDR3 length: 13 amino acids. Germline V gene lookup returns CDR1 KGHSH and CDR2 LQKENI. The CDR3 sequence is CASSPPSRETQYF. The CDR3 DNA is TGTGCCAGCTCACCACCGAGCCGAGAGACCCAGTACTTC.

The V and J genes are TRBV4-2 and TRBJ2-1; 14 bases match TRBD2. The germline V gene encodes CDR1 LGHNA and CDR2 YNFKEQ. J was trimmed by 8 bases and V by 1 base; bases with no gene match: 10. The CDR3 length is 18 residues. CDR3 amino acids: CASSQVRMTSGGAYEQFF. The CDR3 nucleotides read TGTGCCAGCAGCCAAGTGAGAATGACTAGCGGGGGGGCCTATGAGCAGTTCTTC.

This chain uses TRBV19 with TRBJ2-1; tentatively, D is TRBD2 (6 bases). The CDR3 has 15 amino acids. V lost 3 bases and J 9 bases, leaving 18 bases between the germline ends. Germline V gives CDR1 LNHDA, CDR2 SQIVND (reference sequence). Written as DNA, the CDR3 is TGTGCCAGTAGTATGGGACTGTCCAGGAGGGGTGAGCAGTTCTTC. This encodes CASSMGLSRRGEQFF.

This sequence joins TRBV29-1 and TRBJ2-4, with 8 nucleotides matching TRBD2. CDR3 length: 15 residues. Looked up from germline, CDR1 is SQVTM and CDR2 is ANQGSEA. Unmatched junction bases numbered 5, after V lost 4 bases and J lost 0 bases. CDR3 amino acids: CSVVAGLLAKNIQYF. In DNA form, the CDR3 reads TGCAGCGTTGTAGCGGGGCTTCTAGCCAAAAACATTCAGTACTTC.

The chain carries TRBV6-5 and TRBJ1-2, with 11 bases aligning to TRBD1. Trimming at V came to 0 bases and at J to 7 bases, leaving 4 bases not matched to a gene. There are 15 residues in the CDR3. The germline CDR1 and CDR2 sequences are MNHEY and SVGAGI. Here the CDR3 reads CASSYSGQGAFGYTF. The CDR3 region has the DNA TGTGCCAGCAGTTACTCAGGACAGGGGGCGTTTGGCTACACCTTC.